The rows below give T cell receptor beta chains drawn from one sample of a study of response to subunit inactivated influenza vaccine. TCRdb recomputed calls from the RT-PCR reads with MiXCR, one row per CDR3 protein. The sample shows roughly 700,000 distinct CDR3 sequences, roughly 13% of them seen only once. Sequencing was performed on PBMCs from blood, taken around two weeks before vaccination. These receptors were collected from a man aged 50 or older who received an inactivated influenza vaccine. CDR3s include the opening cysteine and the closing phenylalanine or tryptophan. Fields, in order: J gene, D gene, V gene, clone size, CDR3 protein, CDR3 DNA. A D gene is named only where the DNA matches it firmly. Size values are once, few and many counts, or a class for expanded clones, and some rows have none.

J gene: TRBJ2-7; D gene: NA; V gene: TRBV3-1; clone size: NA; CDR3 protein: CASSHGGLTYEQYF; CDR3 DNA: TGTGCCAGCAGCCATGGAGGGCTAACCTACGAGCAGTACTTC
J gene: TRBJ1-5; D gene: NA; V gene: TRBV20-1; clone size: few; CDR3 protein: CSARTQIGGQPQHF; CDR3 DNA: TGCAGTGCTAGAACCCAGATCGGGGGTCAGCCCCAGCATTTT
J gene: TRBJ1-2; D gene: TRBD1; V gene: TRBV29-1; clone size: many; CDR3 protein: CSVPPAGGLSLYGYTF; CDR3 DNA: TGCAGCGTGCCCCCGGCAGGGGGCCTCTCCCTCTATGGCTACACCTTC
J gene: TRBJ2-3; D gene: TRBD2; V gene: TRBV20-1; clone size: NA; CDR3 protein: CSARGTSVDTQYF; CDR3 DNA: TGCAGTGCTAGGGGGACTAGCGTTGATACGCAGTATTTT
J gene: TRBJ2-7; D gene: NA; V gene: TRBV6-2/TRBV6-3; clone size: NA; CDR3 protein: CASSPGDIGREQYF; CDR3 DNA: TGTGCCAGCAGCCCAGGGGACATAGGGCGGGAGCAGTACTTC
J gene: TRBJ2-5; D gene: NA; V gene: TRBV5-1; clone size: few; CDR3 protein: CASSVNRDQYF; CDR3 DNA: TGCGCCAGCAGCGTGAACAGGGACCAGTACTTC
J gene: TRBJ2-5; D gene: NA; V gene: TRBV29-1; clone size: few; CDR3 protein: CSVESPGLKTQYF; CDR3 DNA: TGCAGCGTTGAGTCGCCTGGGCTTAAGACCCAGTACTTC
J gene: TRBJ2-4; D gene: NA; V gene: TRBV27; clone size: NA; CDR3 protein: CASSPQDPGNIQYF; CDR3 DNA: TGTGCCAGCAGTCCGCAGGACCCGGGCAACATTCAGTACTTC
J gene: TRBJ2-2; D gene: NA; V gene: TRBV7-2; clone size: NA; CDR3 protein: CASSLAGGTRELFF; CDR3 DNA: TGTGCCAGCAGCTTAGCCGGTGGCACCAGGGAGCTGTTTTTT
J gene: TRBJ2-7; D gene: NA; V gene: TRBV4-3; clone size: NA; CDR3 protein: CASSQQTESDFYEQYF; CDR3 DNA: TGCGCCAGCAGCCAGCAGACAGAGAGCGATTTCTACGAGCAGTACTTC
J gene: TRBJ2-1; D gene: NA; V gene: TRBV6-2/TRBV6-3; clone size: NA; CDR3 protein: CASSWQNEQFF; CDR3 DNA: TGTGCCAGCAGTTGGCAGAATGAGCAGTTCTTC
J gene: TRBJ2-1; D gene: NA; V gene: TRBV6-5; clone size: many; CDR3 protein: CASSYSGPSYNEQFF; CDR3 DNA: TGTGCCAGCAGTTACAGCGGACCATCCTACAATGAGCAGTTCTTC
J gene: TRBJ1-6; D gene: TRBD1; V gene: TRBV14; clone size: NA; CDR3 protein: CASSLSTGNYNSPLHF; CDR3 DNA: TGTGCCAGCAGCCTCTCGACAGGGAACTATAATTCACCCCTCCACTTT
J gene: TRBJ2-7; D gene: NA; V gene: TRBV27; clone size: few; CDR3 protein: CASSPGLGEDEQYF; CDR3 DNA: TGTGCCAGCAGTCCTGGACTTGGTGAAGACGAGCAGTACTTC
J gene: TRBJ2-3; D gene: NA; V gene: TRBV12-3/TRBV12-4; clone size: many; CDR3 protein: CATGTQAGSDTQYF; CDR3 DNA: TGTGCCACCGGTACACAGGCTGGGTCAGATACGCAGTATTTT
J gene: TRBJ1-2; D gene: NA; V gene: TRBV4-3; clone size: NA; CDR3 protein: CASSQGEGVGYTF; CDR3 DNA: TGCGCCAGCAGCCAAGGCGAGGGGGTTGGCTACACCTTC
J gene: TRBJ2-7; D gene: NA; V gene: TRBV20-1; clone size: NA; CDR3 protein: CSARRSEQPYEQYF; CDR3 DNA: TGCAGTGCTAGGCGCTCGGAACAGCCATACGAGCAGTACTTC
J gene: TRBJ2-1; D gene: TRBD1; V gene: TRBV29-1; clone size: NA; CDR3 protein: CSVPTAGTGWNEQFF; CDR3 DNA: TGCAGCGTTCCCACCGCCGGGACAGGGTGGAATGAGCAGTTCTTC
J gene: TRBJ2-6; D gene: NA; V gene: TRBV28; clone size: few; CDR3 protein: CASSLMATLSGANVLTF; CDR3 DNA: TGTGCCAGCAGTTTGATGGCAACACTATCTGGGGCCAACGTCCTGACTTTC
J gene: TRBJ1-4; D gene: NA; V gene: TRBV5-5; clone size: NA; CDR3 protein: CASSVAAGQVNEKLFF; CDR3 DNA: TGTGCCAGCAGCGTAGCTGCCGGACAAGTTAATGAAAAACTGTTTTTT
J gene: TRBJ2-1; D gene: TRBD2; V gene: TRBV2; clone size: NA; CDR3 protein: CASSEGERGRNEQFF; CDR3 DNA: TGTGCCAGCAGTGAAGGGGAGCGGGGACGGAATGAGCAGTTCTTC
J gene: TRBJ2-2; D gene: NA; V gene: TRBV15; clone size: NA; CDR3 protein: CATSRLDSSNTGELFF; CDR3 DNA: TGTGCCACCAGCAGGCTCGACAGCTCGAACACCGGGGAGCTGTTTTTT
J gene: TRBJ2-6; D gene: NA; V gene: TRBV4-3; clone size: NA; CDR3 protein: CASSQEYSGANVLTF; CDR3 DNA: TGCGCCAGCAGCCAAGAGTACTCTGGGGCCAACGTCCTGACTTTC
J gene: TRBJ1-6; D gene: NA; V gene: TRBV12-3/TRBV12-4; clone size: few; CDR3 protein: CASSLSVTALHF; CDR3 DNA: TGTGCCAGCAGTTTATCCGTAACAGCCCTCCACTTT
J gene: TRBJ2-1; D gene: NA; V gene: TRBV20-1; clone size: NA; CDR3 protein: CSAKDKDGEQFF; CDR3 DNA: TGCAGTGCTAAGGACAAAGACGGTGAGCAGTTCTTC
J gene: TRBJ2-3; D gene: NA; V gene: TRBV5-1; clone size: NA; CDR3 protein: CASSQPWGDTQYF; CDR3 DNA: TGCGCCAGCAGCCAACCCTGGGGAGATACGCAGTATTTT
J gene: TRBJ2-5; D gene: NA; V gene: TRBV7-9; clone size: NA; CDR3 protein: CASTLVSGRETQYF; CDR3 DNA: TGTGCCAGCACCCTAGTCTCGGGGCGCGAGACCCAGTACTTC
J gene: TRBJ1-5; D gene: TRBD1; V gene: TRBV12-3/TRBV12-4; clone size: few; CDR3 protein: CASRPDRGVNQPQHF; CDR3 DNA: TGTGCCAGCAGACCAGACAGGGGAGTCAATCAGCCCCAGCATTTT
J gene: TRBJ2-3; D gene: NA; V gene: TRBV5-4; clone size: few; CDR3 protein: CASSLDGGTASTDTQYF; CDR3 DNA: TGTGCCAGCAGCTTGGATGGAGGGACAGCTAGCACAGATACGCAGTATTTT
J gene: TRBJ2-5; D gene: NA; V gene: TRBV5-1; clone size: few; CDR3 protein: CASRVNQETQYF; CDR3 DNA: TGCGCCAGCAGGGTGAACCAAGAGACCCAGTACTTC
J gene: TRBJ2-2; D gene: TRBD1; V gene: TRBV4-3; clone size: NA; CDR3 protein: CASSQALDRDTGELFF; CDR3 DNA: TGCGCCAGCAGCCAAGCCTTAGACAGGGACACCGGGGAGCTGTTTTTT
J gene: TRBJ2-2; D gene: NA; V gene: TRBV29-1; clone size: many; CDR3 protein: CSVAEPNTGELFF; CDR3 DNA: TGCAGCGTTGCCGAGCCGAACACCGGGGAGCTGTTTTTT
J gene: TRBJ2-1; D gene: TRBD2; V gene: TRBV29-1; clone size: many; CDR3 protein: CSVTAGLGQFF; CDR3 DNA: TGCAGCGTAACAGCGGGACTCGGGCAGTTCTTC
J gene: TRBJ2-1; D gene: NA; V gene: TRBV4-2; clone size: NA; CDR3 protein: CASSQTEGVDPFF; CDR3 DNA: TGTGCCAGCAGCCAAACGGAGGGGGTCGACCCGTTCTTC
J gene: TRBJ2-7; D gene: TRBD1; V gene: TRBV5-6; clone size: NA; CDR3 protein: CASSYPPGQGYEQYF; CDR3 DNA: TGTGCCAGCAGCTACCCCCCGGGACAGGGTTACGAGCAGTACTTC
J gene: TRBJ1-1; D gene: TRBD1; V gene: TRBV29-1; clone size: few; CDR3 protein: CSGRGRTEAFF; CDR3 DNA: TGCAGCGGGAGGGGGCGCACTGAAGCTTTCTTT
J gene: TRBJ2-2; D gene: NA; V gene: TRBV7-6; clone size: NA; CDR3 protein: CASSLVVTGTGELFF; CDR3 DNA: TGTGCCAGCAGCTTAGTAGTAACAGGGACCGGGGAGCTGTTTTTT
J gene: TRBJ1-4; D gene: TRBD1; V gene: TRBV30; clone size: few; CDR3 protein: CAAGTGSEKLFF; CDR3 DNA: TGTGCCGCAGGGACAGGGAGTGAAAAACTGTTTTTT
J gene: TRBJ1-1; D gene: NA; V gene: TRBV18; clone size: NA; CDR3 protein: CASFSPNTEAFF; CDR3 DNA: TGTGCCAGCTTTTCACCTAACACTGAAGCTTTCTTT
J gene: TRBJ1-2; D gene: NA; V gene: TRBV7-2; clone size: few; CDR3 protein: CASSLGPGYNYGYTF; CDR3 DNA: TGTGCCAGCAGCTTAGGGCCCGGGTACAACTATGGCTACACCTTC
J gene: TRBJ1-5; D gene: NA; V gene: TRBV7-2; clone size: few; CDR3 protein: CASSLVKDQPQHF; CDR3 DNA: TGTGCCAGCAGCTTAGTGAAGGATCAGCCCCAGCATTTT
J gene: TRBJ2-5; D gene: NA; V gene: TRBV6-6; clone size: NA; CDR3 protein: CASSYERGETQYF; CDR3 DNA: TGTGCCAGCAGTTACGAGCGAGGCGAGACCCAGTACTTC
J gene: TRBJ2-3; D gene: NA; V gene: TRBV5-6; clone size: NA; CDR3 protein: CASSLRFRPDTQYF; CDR3 DNA: TGTGCCAGCAGCTTACGGTTCCGCCCAGATACGCAGTATTTT
J gene: TRBJ2-1; D gene: NA; V gene: TRBV6-8; clone size: few; CDR3 protein: CASSYSRTQGLWNEQFF; CDR3 DNA: TGTGCCAGCAGTTACTCCCGAACACAAGGGCTATGGAATGAGCAGTTCTTC
J gene: TRBJ2-1; D gene: NA; V gene: TRBV5-5; clone size: NA; CDR3 protein: CASSQGGQSYNEQFF; CDR3 DNA: TGTGCCAGCAGCCAGGGAGGCCAGTCGTACAATGAGCAGTTCTTC
J gene: TRBJ2-7; D gene: NA; V gene: TRBV18; clone size: few; CDR3 protein: CASSPRDTGAYEQYF; CDR3 DNA: TGTGCCAGCTCACCACGGGACACTGGAGCCTACGAGCAGTACTTC
J gene: TRBJ2-3; D gene: NA; V gene: TRBV6-2/TRBV6-3; clone size: few; CDR3 protein: CASTPLSGGGTDTQYF; CDR3 DNA: TGTGCCAGCACCCCCCTCTCCGGCGGGGGCACAGATACGCAGTATTTT
J gene: TRBJ2-7; D gene: TRBD2; V gene: TRBV7-8; clone size: NA; CDR3 protein: CASSERGLAGALDEQYF; CDR3 DNA: TGTGCCAGCAGCGAGCGCGGACTAGCGGGAGCTCTCGACGAGCAGTACTTC
J gene: TRBJ2-1; D gene: NA; V gene: TRBV5-1; clone size: NA; CDR3 protein: CASAQNYNEQFF; CDR3 DNA: TGCGCCAGCGCCCAAAATTACAATGAGCAGTTCTTC
J gene: TRBJ2-7; D gene: TRBD2; V gene: TRBV28; clone size: NA; CDR3 protein: CASSSSGMSSYEQYF; CDR3 DNA: TGTGCCAGCAGCTCTAGCGGGATGAGCTCCTACGAGCAGTACTTC
J gene: TRBJ2-2; D gene: NA; V gene: TRBV27; clone size: once; CDR3 protein: CASSFFVGPYTGELFF; CDR3 DNA: TGTGCCAGCAGTTTTTTTGTCGGGCCATACACCGGGGAGCTGTTTTTT
J gene: TRBJ2-3; D gene: TRBD2; V gene: TRBV7-6; clone size: many; CDR3 protein: CASSSVAGGGTDTQYF; CDR3 DNA: TGTGCCAGCAGCTCCGTAGCGGGGGGGGGCACAGATACGCAGTATTTT
J gene: TRBJ1-4; D gene: NA; V gene: TRBV20-1; clone size: few; CDR3 protein: CSARSGTHNEKLFF; CDR3 DNA: TGCAGTGCTAGATCCGGGACGCACAATGAAAAACTGTTTTTT